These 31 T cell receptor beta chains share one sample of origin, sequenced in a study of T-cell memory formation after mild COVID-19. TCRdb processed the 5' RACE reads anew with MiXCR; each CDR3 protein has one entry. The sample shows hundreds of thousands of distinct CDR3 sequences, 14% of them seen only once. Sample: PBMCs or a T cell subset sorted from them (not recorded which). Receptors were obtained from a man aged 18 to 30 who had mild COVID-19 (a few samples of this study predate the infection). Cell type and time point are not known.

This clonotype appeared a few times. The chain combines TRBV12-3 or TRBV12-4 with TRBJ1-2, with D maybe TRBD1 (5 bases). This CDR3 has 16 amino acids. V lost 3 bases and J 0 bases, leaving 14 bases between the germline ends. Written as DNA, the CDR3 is TGTGCCAGCAGTTTCTTCGGTACAGGTCCTAACTATGGCTACACCTTC. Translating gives CASSFFGTGPNYGYTF.

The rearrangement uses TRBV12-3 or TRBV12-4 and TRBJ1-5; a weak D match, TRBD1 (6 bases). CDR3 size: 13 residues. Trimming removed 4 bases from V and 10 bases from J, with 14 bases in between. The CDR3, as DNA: TGTGCCAGCAGTTATCAGGGGTTGGGTCCCCAGCATTTT. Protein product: CASSYQGLGPQHF.

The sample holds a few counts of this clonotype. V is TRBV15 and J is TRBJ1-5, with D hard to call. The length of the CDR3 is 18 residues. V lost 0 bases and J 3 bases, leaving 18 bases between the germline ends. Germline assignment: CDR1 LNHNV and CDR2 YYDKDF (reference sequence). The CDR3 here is CATSRDTAFLRPNQPQHF. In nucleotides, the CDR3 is TGTGCCACCAGCAGAGATACAGCTTTTCTTAGGCCCAATCAGCCCCAGCATTTT.

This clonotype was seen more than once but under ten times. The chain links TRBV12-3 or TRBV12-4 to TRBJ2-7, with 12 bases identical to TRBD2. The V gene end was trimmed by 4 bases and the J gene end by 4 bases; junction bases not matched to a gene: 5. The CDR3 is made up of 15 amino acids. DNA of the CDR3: TGTGCCAGCAGTTACCCTAGCGGGGGGGAATACGAGCAGTACTTC. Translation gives CASSYPSGGEYEQYF.

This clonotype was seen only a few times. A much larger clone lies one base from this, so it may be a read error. In nucleotides, the CDR3 is TGTGCCAGCATGGACAGGACGGACGGCTACACCTTC. Translation: CASMDRTDGYTF. V usage is TRBV25-1 and J usage is TRBJ1-2, with 7 positions matching TRBD1. With V trimmed by 7 bases and J by 8 bases, 7 bases remained unmatched. The germline gives CDR1 MGHDK, CDR2 SYGVNS. The CDR3 is 12 amino acids.

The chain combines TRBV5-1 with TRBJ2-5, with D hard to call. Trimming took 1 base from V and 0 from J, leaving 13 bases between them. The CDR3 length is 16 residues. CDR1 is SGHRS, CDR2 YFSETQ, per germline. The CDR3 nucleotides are TGCGCCAGCAGCTTGTTTTCAAGGTGGTACCAAGAGACCCAGTACTTC. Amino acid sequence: CASSLFSRWYQETQYF.

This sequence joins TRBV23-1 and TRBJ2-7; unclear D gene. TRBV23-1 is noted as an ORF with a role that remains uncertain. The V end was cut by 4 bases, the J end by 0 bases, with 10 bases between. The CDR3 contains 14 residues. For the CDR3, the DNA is TGCGCCAGCAGTCTGGTCAGACACTCCTACGAGCAGTACTTC. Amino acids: CASSLVRHSYEQYF.

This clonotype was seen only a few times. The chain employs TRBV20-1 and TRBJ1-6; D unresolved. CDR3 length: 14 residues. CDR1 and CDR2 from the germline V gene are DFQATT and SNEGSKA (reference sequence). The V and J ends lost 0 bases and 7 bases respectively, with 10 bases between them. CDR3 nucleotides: TGCAGTGCTAGAGATGGGAGGAGGAATTCACCCCTCCACTTT. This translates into CSARDGRRNSPLHF.

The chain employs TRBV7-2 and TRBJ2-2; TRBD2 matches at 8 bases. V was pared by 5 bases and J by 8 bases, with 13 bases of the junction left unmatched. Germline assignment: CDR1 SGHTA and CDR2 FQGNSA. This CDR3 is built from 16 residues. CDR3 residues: CASSPGTSRGRGELFF. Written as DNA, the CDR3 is TGTGCCAGCAGCCCCGGGACTAGTAGGGGTCGGGGGGAGCTGTTTTTT.

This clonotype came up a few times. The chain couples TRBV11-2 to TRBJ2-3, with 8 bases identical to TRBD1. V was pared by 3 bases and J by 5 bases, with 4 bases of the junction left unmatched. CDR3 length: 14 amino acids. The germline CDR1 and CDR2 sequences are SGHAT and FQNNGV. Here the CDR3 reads CASSFGQGLDTQYF. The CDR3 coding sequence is TGTGCCAGCAGCTTCGGACAGGGCTTAGATACGCAGTATTTT.

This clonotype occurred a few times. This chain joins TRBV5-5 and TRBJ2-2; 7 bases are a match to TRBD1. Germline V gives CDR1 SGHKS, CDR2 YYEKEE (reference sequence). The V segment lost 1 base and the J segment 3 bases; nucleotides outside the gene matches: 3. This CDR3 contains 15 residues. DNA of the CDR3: TGTGCCAGCAGCTTGACAGGGGCCCACACCGGGGAGCTGTTTTTT. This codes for CASSLTGAHTGELFF.

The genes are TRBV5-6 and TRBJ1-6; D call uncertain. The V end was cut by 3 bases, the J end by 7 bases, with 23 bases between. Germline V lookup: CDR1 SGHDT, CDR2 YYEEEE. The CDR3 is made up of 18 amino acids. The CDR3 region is CASSSHPRQEFLNSPLHF. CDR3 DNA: TGTGCCAGCAGCTCCCACCCCAGGCAGGAGTTTCTAAATTCACCCCTCCACTTT.

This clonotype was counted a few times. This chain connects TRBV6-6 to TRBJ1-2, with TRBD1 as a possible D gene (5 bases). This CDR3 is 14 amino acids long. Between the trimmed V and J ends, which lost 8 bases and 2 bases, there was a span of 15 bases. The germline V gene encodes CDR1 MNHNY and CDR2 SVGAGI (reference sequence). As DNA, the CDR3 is TGTGCCAGCTCCTTTGGGGCCGTAAACTATGGCTACACCTTC. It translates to CASSFGAVNYGYTF.

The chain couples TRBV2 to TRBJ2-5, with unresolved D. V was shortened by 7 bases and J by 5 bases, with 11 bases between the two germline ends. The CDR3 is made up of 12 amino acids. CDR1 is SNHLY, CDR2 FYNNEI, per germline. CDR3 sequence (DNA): TGTGCCAGCAAATGGTTGCGGGAGACCCAGTACTTC. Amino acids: CASKWLRETQYF.

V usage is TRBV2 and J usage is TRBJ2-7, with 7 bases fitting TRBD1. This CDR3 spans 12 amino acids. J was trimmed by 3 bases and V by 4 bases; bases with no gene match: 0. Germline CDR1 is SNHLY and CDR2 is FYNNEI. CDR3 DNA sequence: TGTGCCAGCAGTGGGACAGGCTACGAGCAGTACGTC. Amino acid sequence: CASSGTGYEQYV.

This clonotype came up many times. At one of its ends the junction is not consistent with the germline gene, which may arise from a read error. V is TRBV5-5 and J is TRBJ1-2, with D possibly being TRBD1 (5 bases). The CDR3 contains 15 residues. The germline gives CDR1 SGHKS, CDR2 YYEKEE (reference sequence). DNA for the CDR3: TGTGCCAGCAGATTGGGGGAACCTCCTTTCTATGGCTACACCTTC. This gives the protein CASRLGEPPFYGYTF.

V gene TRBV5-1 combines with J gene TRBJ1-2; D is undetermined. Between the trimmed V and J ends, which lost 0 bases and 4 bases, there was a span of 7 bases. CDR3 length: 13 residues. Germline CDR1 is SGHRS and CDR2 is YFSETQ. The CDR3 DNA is TGCGCCAGCAGCTTGGAGGCAGTCTATGGCTACACCTTC. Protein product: CASSLEAVYGYTF.

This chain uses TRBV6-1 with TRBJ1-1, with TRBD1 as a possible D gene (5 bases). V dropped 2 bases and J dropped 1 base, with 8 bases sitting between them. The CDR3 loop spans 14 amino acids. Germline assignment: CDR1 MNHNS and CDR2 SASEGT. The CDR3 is CASSENGANTEAFF. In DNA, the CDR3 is TGTGCCAGCAGTGAAAATGGGGCGAACACTGAAGCTTTCTTT.

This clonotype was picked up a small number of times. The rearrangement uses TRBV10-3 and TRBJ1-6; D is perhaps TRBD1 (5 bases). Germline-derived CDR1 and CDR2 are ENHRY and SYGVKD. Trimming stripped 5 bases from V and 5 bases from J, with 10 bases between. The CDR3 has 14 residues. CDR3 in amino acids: CAISRGWDNSPLHF. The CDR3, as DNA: TGTGCCATCAGTAGGGGCTGGGATAATTCACCCCTCCACTTT.

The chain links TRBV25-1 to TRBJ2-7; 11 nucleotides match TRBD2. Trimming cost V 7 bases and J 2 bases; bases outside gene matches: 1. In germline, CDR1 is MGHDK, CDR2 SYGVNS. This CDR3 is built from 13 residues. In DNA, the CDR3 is TGTGCCAGCACACTAGCGGGGGCCTACGAGCAGTACTTC. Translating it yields CASTLAGAYEQYF.

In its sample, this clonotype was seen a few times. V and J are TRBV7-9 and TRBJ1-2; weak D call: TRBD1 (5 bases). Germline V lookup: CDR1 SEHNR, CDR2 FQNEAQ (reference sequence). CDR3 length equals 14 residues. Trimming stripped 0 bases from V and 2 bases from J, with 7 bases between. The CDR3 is CASSLAPGNYGYTF. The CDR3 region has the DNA TGTGCCAGCAGCTTAGCACCAGGGAACTATGGCTACACCTTC. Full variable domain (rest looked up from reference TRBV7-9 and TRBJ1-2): DTGVSQNPRHKITKRGQNVTFRCDPISEHNRLYWYRQTLGQGPEFLTYFQNEAQLEKSRLLSDRFSAERPKGSFSTLEIQRTEQGDSAMYLCASSLAPGNYGYTFGSGTRLTVV.

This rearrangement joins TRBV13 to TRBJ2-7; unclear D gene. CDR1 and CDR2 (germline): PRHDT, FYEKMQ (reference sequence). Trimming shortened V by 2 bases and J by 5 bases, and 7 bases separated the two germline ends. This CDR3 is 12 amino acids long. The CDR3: CASSLQVDEQYF. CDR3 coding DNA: TGTGCCAGCAGCTTACAGGTGGACGAGCAGTACTTC.

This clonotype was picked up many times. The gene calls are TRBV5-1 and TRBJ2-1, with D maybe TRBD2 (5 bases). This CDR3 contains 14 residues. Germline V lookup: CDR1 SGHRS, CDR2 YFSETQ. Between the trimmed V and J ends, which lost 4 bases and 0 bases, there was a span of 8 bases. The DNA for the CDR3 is TGCGCCAGCAGCCCCGAGGGCTCCTACAATGAGCAGTTCTTC. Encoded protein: CASSPEGSYNEQFF. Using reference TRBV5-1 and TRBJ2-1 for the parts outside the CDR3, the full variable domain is KAGVTQTPRYLIKTRGQQVTLSCSPISGHRSVSWYQQTPGQGLQFLFEYFSETQRNKGNFPGRFSGRQFSNSRSEMNVSTLELGDSALYLCASSPEGSYNEQFFGPGTRLTVL.

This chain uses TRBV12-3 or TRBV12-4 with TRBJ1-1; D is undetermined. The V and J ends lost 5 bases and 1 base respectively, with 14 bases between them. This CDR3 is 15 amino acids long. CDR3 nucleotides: TGTGCCAGCAGTAATTACCTAACAGCGAACACTGAAGCTTTCTTT. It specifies CASSNYLTANTEAFF.

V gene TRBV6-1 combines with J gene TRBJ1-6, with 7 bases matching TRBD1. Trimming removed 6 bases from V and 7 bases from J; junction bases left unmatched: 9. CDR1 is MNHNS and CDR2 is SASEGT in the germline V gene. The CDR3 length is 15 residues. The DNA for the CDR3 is TGTGCCAGCAGGTCCCGAACAGGGGTAAATTCACCCCTCCACTTT. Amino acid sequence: CASRSRTGVNSPLHF.

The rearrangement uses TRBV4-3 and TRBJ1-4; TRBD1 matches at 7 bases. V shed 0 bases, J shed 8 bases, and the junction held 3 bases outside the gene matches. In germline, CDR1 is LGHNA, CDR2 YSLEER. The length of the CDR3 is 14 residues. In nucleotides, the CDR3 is TGCGCCAGCAGCCAAGAAAGGGGGCGAGAAAAACTGTTTTTT. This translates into CASSQERGREKLFF.

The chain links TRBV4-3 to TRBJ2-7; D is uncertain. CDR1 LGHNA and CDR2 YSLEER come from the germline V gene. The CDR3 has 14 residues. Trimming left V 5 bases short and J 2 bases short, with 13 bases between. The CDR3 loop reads CASSLDMVAYEQYF. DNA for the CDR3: TGCGCCAGCAGCTTAGACATGGTGGCCTACGAGCAGTACTTC.

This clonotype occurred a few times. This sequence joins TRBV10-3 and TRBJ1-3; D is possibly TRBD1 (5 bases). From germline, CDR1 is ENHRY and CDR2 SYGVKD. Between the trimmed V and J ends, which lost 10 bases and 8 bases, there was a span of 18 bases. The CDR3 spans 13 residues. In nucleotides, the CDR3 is TGTGCCACCTTGACGGGACCGATCGACACCATATATTTT. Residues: CATLTGPIDTIYF.

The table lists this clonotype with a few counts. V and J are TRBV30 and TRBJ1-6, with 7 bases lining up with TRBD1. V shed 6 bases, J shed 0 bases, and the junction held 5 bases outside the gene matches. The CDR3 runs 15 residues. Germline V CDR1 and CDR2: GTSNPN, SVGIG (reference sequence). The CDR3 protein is CACRDSSSYNSPLHF. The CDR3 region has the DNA TGTGCCTGCCGGGACAGCAGCTCCTATAATTCACCCCTCCACTTT.

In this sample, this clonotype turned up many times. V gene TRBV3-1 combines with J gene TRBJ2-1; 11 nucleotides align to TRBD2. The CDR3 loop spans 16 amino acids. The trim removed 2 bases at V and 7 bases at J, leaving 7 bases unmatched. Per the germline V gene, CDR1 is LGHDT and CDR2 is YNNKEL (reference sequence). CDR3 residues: CASSQLAGGRRNEQFF. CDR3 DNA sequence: TGTGCCAGCAGCCAATTAGCGGGGGGGCGTAGGAATGAGCAGTTCTTC.

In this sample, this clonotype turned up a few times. The CDR3 DNA sequence: TGTGCCAGCACCAAACACGGCCGGGGATTACAAGAGACCCAGTACTTC. Amino acid sequence: CASTKHGRGLQETQYF. The chain recombines TRBV11-2 with TRBJ2-5; maybe TRBD2 (5 bases). Germline loops: CDR1 SGHAT, CDR2 FQNNGV. This CDR3 has 16 residues. V was clipped by 7 bases and J by 2 bases, with 20 bases between them.